Below, 9 T cell receptor beta chains from the same sample are listed, as sequenced in a study of technical replicates of blood from several donors. Data came from immunoSEQ multiplex PCR; TCRdb stores just in-frame clones and leaves some out. The table shows approximately 82,000 clones, with 80% to 95% occurring only once. The sample taken for sequencing was T cells isolated from PBMCs. The receptors were gathered from a human donor in good health. Some clones in this sample may be carry-over from other donors' samples.

The chain links TRBV27 to TRBJ1-2; D not certain. The CDR3 runs to 15 residues. Germline V lookup: CDR1 MNHEY, CDR2 SMNVEV (reference sequence). The germline V and J ends were trimmed by 5 bases and 3 bases, with 16 bases remaining between them. DNA of the CDR3: TGTGCCAGCAGTATCGGGGTCAGTAGGGACTATGGCTACACCTTC. Translation gives CASSIGVSRDYGYTF.

The rearrangement joins TRBV28 to TRBJ1-5, with 9 bases matching TRBD1. This CDR3 has 18 amino acids. With V trimmed by 5 bases and J by 0 bases, 11 bases remained unmatched. The germline gives CDR1 MDHEN, CDR2 SYDVKM. CDR3: CASSPRQGGRYSNQPQHF. CDR3 coding DNA: TGTGCCAGCAGTCCAAGACAGGGGGGACGCTATAGCAATCAGCCCCAGCATTTT.

V usage is TRBV10-3 and J usage is TRBJ1-4; D perhaps matches TRBD1 (6 bases). The germline V gene has CDR1 ENHRY and CDR2 SYGVKD. Trimming left V 6 bases short and J 7 bases short, with 24 bases between. This CDR3 is 17 amino acids long. CDR3 bases: TGTGCCATCAGACCCGACCAAGACAGGCCCCTGGGTGAAAAACTGTTTTTT. Its translation: CAIRPDQDRPLGEKLFF.

The chain employs TRBV7-9 and TRBJ1-5, with no clear D. Germline CDR1 reads SEHNR; CDR2 reads FQNEAQ (reference sequence). CDR3 length: 17 residues. The V and J ends lost 1 base and 0 bases respectively, with 13 bases between them. The CDR3 here is CASSLDGETNSNQPQHF. DNA for the CDR3: TGTGCCAGCAGCTTAGATGGGGAGACTAATAGCAATCAGCCCCAGCATTTT.

V is TRBV19 and J is TRBJ2-2; 8 bases are shared with TRBD2. This CDR3 spans 15 amino acids. The germline gives CDR1 LNHDA, CDR2 SQIVND (reference sequence). Trimming cost V 3 bases and J 3 bases; bases outside gene matches: 3. CDR3 in amino acids: CASSIRGGDTGELFF. The CDR3 region has the DNA TGTGCCAGTAGTATCCGGGGGGGCGACACCGGGGAGCTGTTTTTT.

This chain uses TRBV11-3 with TRBJ2-7; D perhaps matches TRBD2 (6 bases). The V gene's germline CDR1 is SGHNT and CDR2 YENEEA. Trimming removed 3 bases from V and 4 bases from J, with 16 bases in between. CDR3 length: 15 residues. The CDR3 region has the DNA TGTGCCAGCAGCTTTATGACCGGGGGAAGGTACGAGCAGTACTTC. As protein: CASSFMTGGRYEQYF.

The genes are TRBV25-1 and TRBJ2-5; 10 bases line up with TRBD1. V dropped 4 bases and J dropped 3; count of bases not matched to a gene: 5. Germline V gene sequence: CDR1 MGHDK, CDR2 SYGVNS. This CDR3 is 15 amino acids long. The CDR3 DNA is TGTGCCAGCAGTGCCGGGGACAGGGGAGAAGAGACCCAGTACTTC. Amino acids: CASSAGDRGEETQYF.

The chain recombines TRBV28 with TRBJ2-2, with 10 bases lining up with TRBD1. This CDR3 has 17 residues. V was pared by 7 bases and J by 4 bases, with 12 bases of the junction left unmatched. Germline V gene sequence: CDR1 MDHEN, CDR2 SYDVKM. The CDR3 loop is CASNLSGTGAFTGELFF. The DNA for the CDR3 is TGTGCCAGCAATCTCTCCGGGACAGGGGCCTTCACCGGGGAGCTGTTTTTT.

The chain joins TRBV7-8 to TRBJ2-1; tentative D call: TRBD2 (7 bases). V was shortened by 4 bases and J by 0 bases, with 22 bases between the two germline ends. This CDR3 has 19 residues. Germline V CDR1 and CDR2: SGHVS, FQNEAQ. The CDR3 here is CASSSRGREGGSSYNEQFF. The CDR3 coding sequence is TGTGCCAGCAGCTCCCGCGGCAGGGAGGGGGGTAGCTCCTACAATGAGCAGTTCTTC.